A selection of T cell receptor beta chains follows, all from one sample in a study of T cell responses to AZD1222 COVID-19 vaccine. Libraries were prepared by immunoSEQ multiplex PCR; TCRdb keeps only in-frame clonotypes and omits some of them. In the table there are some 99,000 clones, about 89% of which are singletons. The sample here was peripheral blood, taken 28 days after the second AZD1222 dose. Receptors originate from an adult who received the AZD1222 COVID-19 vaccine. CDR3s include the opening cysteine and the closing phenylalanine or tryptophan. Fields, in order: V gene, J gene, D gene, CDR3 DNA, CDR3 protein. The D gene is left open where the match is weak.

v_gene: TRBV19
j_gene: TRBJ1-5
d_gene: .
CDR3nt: TGTGCCAGTAGTATAGGAGAGACCAGGCGTTATAGCAATCAGCCCCAGCATTTT
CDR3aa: CASSIGETRRYSNQPQHF

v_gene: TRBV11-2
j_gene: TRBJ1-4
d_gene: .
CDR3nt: TGTGCCAGCAGCTTAGATGGGTCCGGAAAACTGTTTTTT
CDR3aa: CASSLDGSGKLFF

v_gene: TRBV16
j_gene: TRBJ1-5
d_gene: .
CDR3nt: TGTGCCAGCAGCCCCAGGGAAAGCAATCAGCCCCAGCATTTT
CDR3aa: CASSPRESNQPQHF

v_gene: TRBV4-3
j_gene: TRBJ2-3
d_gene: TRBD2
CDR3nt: TGCGCCAGCAGCCCTACGAGGAGGCTAGCGGGGGGCCGAGGAGTGACAGATACGCAGTATTTT
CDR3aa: CASSPTRRLAGGRGVTDTQYF

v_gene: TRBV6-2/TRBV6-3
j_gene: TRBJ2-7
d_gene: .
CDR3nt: TGTGCCAGCAGTTACCCCGGCGACCACTACTACGAGCAGTACTTC
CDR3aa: CASSYPGDHYYEQYF

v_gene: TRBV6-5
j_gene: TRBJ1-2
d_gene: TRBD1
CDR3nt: TGTGCCAGCAGCAGGGACAGGGCCTTCTATGGCTACACCTTC
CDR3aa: CASSRDRAFYGYTF

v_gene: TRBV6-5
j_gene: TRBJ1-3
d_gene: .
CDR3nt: TGTGCCAGCAGTTACTCGATGACCGTTGGGGGAAACACCATATATTTT
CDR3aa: CASSYSMTVGGNTIYF

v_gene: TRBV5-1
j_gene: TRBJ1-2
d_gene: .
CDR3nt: TGCGCCAGCAGCTTGGGGGCTGAGGGCTATGGCTACACCTTC
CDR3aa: CASSLGAEGYGYTF

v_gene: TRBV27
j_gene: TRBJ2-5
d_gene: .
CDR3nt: TGTGCCAGCAGTTTTAGAGGGTTTAGCTTGAACTTC
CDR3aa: CASSFRGFSLNF

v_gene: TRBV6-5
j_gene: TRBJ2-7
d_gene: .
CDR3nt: TGTGCCAGCAGCAGGGGACTCTTCTACGAGCAGTACTTC
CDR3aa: CASSRGLFYEQYF

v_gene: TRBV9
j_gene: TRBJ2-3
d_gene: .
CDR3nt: TGTGCCAGCAGCGTGCTGGGCCGGGGGGCCACAGATACGCAGTATTTT
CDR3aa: CASSVLGRGATDTQYF

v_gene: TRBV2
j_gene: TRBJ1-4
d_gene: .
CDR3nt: TGTGCCAGCAGTGAAACTTCGGTCAGAGGAGCAACTAATGAAAAACTGTTTTTT
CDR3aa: CASSETSVRGATNEKLFF

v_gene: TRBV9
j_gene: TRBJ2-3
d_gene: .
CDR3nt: TGTGCCAGCAGCGTGACCAGCACAGATACGCAGTATTTT
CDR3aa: CASSVTSTDTQYF

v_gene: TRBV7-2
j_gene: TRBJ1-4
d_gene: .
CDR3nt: TGTGCCAGCAGCCCAGGGACAACTAATGAAAAACTGTTTTTT
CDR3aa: CASSPGTTNEKLFF

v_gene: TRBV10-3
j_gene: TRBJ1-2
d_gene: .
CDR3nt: TGTGCCATCTCTCCCTCACAGGACTATGGCTACACCTTC
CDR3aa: CAISPSQDYGYTF

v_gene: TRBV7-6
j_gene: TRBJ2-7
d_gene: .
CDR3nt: TGTGCCAGCAGCCCGGTCCGGGACGTGAGCTCCTACGAGCAGTACTTC
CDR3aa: CASSPVRDVSSYEQYF

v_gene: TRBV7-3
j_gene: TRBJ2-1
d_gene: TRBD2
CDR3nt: TGTGCCAGCAGCTTGGGACTAGCGGGGTACTGGAATGAGCAGTTCTTC
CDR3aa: CASSLGLAGYWNEQFF

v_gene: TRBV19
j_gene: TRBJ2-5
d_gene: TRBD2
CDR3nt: TGTGCCAGTAGGGACTCGGACGGGGGAGGGGAGACCCAGTACTTC
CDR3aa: CASRDSDGGGETQYF

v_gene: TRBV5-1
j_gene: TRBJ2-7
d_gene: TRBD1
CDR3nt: TGCGCCAGCAGACCTACGGGACAGGGTAAGCAGTACTTC
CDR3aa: CASRPTGQGKQYF

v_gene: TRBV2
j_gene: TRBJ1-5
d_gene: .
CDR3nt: TGTGCCAGTAAACAGGGAGCTTCCAATCAGCCCCAGCATTTT
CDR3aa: CASKQGASNQPQHF

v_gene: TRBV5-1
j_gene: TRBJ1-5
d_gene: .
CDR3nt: TGCGCCAGCAGCAAGGGGGGTGGCAATCAGCCCCAGCATTTT
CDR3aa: CASSKGGGNQPQHF

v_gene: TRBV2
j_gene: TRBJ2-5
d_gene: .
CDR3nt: TGTGCCAGCAGTGAGGGACAGACCCAGTACTTC
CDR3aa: CASSEGQTQYF

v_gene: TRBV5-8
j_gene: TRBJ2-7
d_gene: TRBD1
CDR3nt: TGTGCCAGCAGCCTCGTCTCGGGGACAGACTACGAGCAGTACTTC
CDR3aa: CASSLVSGTDYEQYF

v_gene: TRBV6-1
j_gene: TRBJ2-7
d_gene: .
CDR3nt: TGTGCCAGCAGTGAGGGTATTTCCTACGAGCAGTACTTC
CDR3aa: CASSEGISYEQYF

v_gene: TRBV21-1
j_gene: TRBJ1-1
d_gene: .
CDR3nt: TGTGCCAGCAGCCCAAAGGTACGGCAGGGGGTAACTGAAGCTTTCTTT
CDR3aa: CASSPKVRQGVTEAFF

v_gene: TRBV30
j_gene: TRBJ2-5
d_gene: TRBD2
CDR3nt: TGTGCCTCTCAGCGGGGGGAAGAGACCCAGTACTTC
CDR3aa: CASQRGEETQYF

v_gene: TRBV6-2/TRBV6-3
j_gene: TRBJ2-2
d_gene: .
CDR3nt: TGTGCCAGCAGTTTGCGACCCAGGGTCTTAGCCCTAAAAAACAGCGGGGAGCTGTTTTTT
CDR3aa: CASSLRPRVLALKNSGELFF